Listed here is a single T cell receptor beta chain. Its antigen is as yet unknown. V dropped 7 bases and J dropped 7; count of bases not matched to a gene: 6. The CDR3 has 12 residues. The germline V gene has CDR1 SNHLY and CDR2 FYNNEI. cDNA reverse transcribed from extracted RNA served as the sequencing template. Some clones are missing from TCRdb's copy, which holds only in-frame ones; the method was immunoSEQ multiplex PCR. The sample yields tens of thousands of clones, 55% to 75% seen once. This sample was taken from a study of CD8+ T cells in alopecia areata. Overall study: Those patients who were treated received oral tofacitinib, which was given at 5 to 10 mg twice daily for moderate-to-severe alopecia areata. General study results and limits: Alopecia totalis/universalis scalp especially showed more expanded CD8+ clones than normal scalp. Patients shared TCRs less clearly than mice did, possibly owing to HLA.

As part of sample collection, lesional scalp punch biopsies and peripheral blood were taken from alopecia areata patients. The sample here was CD8+ T cells sorted from blood, taken at week 0. This clonotype was sampled from a human donor with alopecia areata. The rearrangement uses TRBV2 and TRBJ2-7, with 8 bases identical to TRBD1. CDR3 sequence: CASTIGTGEQYF. In DNA form, the CDR3 reads TGTGCCAGCACCATTGGGACAGGAGAGCAGTACTTC. The full variable domain, completed using reference TRBV2 and TRBJ2-7, is EPEVTQTPSHQVTQMGQEVILRCVPISNHLYFYWYRQILGQKVEFLVSFYNNEISEKSEIFDDQFSVERPDGSNFTLKIRSTKLEDSAMYFCASTIGTGEQYFGPGTRLTVT.